Listed below are T cell receptor beta chains from one sample, sequenced in a study of cytomegalovirus exposure and HLA in healthy donors. The repertoire was sequenced with immunoSEQ multiplex PCR; TCRdb's copy has only in-frame clones and lacks some. The sample consists of about 120,000 clones, about four fifths of them appearing once. Sequenced sample: PBMCs. The origin of the receptors is a woman in her twenties or thirties in good health and CMV-seronegative. The CDR3 runs from the conserved cysteine through the conserved F or W. The order of the fields is J gene, clone size, D gene, V gene, CDR3 protein, CDR3 DNA. A D gene is named only where the DNA matches it firmly. Some rows have no size entry. The others give once, few or many, or a class for an expanded clone.

J: TRBJ2-7; size: once; D: TRBD1; V: TRBV5-1; CDR3: CASSPRDSSKISYEQYF; DNA: TGCGCCAGCAGCCCCCGGGACAGCAGTAAAATCTCCTACGAGCAGTACTTC
J: TRBJ1-2; size: once; D: -; V: TRBV18; CDR3: CASSPGALIYGYTF; DNA: TGTGCCAGCTCACCGGGGGCGCTTATCTATGGCTACACCTTC
J: TRBJ2-1; size: -; D: TRBD2; V: TRBV7-2; CDR3: CASSLGLAGGNEQFF; DNA: TGTGCCAGCAGCTTAGGACTAGCGGGAGGGAATGAGCAGTTCTTC
J: TRBJ2-3; size: -; D: TRBD2; V: TRBV6-5; CDR3: CASSPWTSGTDTQYF; DNA: TGTGCCAGCAGTCCTTGGACTAGCGGCACAGACACGCAGTATTTT
J: TRBJ1-5; size: -; D: TRBD1; V: TRBV7-9; CDR3: CASSLAGQGWEPQHF; DNA: TGTGCCAGCAGCTTAGCGGGACAGGGTTGGGAGCCCCAGCATTTT
J: TRBJ2-7; size: -; D: TRBD1; V: TRBV14; CDR3: CASSRTGFHEQYF; DNA: TGTGCCAGCAGCCGGACAGGGTTCCACGAGCAGTACTTC
J: TRBJ2-7; size: -; D: -; V: TRBV6-1; CDR3: CASKLDSYEQYF; DNA: TGTGCCAGCAAGTTAGACTCCTACGAGCAGTACTTC
J: TRBJ2-7; size: -; D: TRBD1; V: TRBV6-5; CDR3: CASSSGQVYEQYF; DNA: TGTGCCAGCAGCTCGGGACAGGTCTACGAGCAGTACTTC
J: TRBJ1-5; size: -; D: -; V: TRBV10-1; CDR3: CASSSGLNQPQHF; DNA: TGCGCCAGCAGTTCGGGATTAAATCAGCCCCAGCATTTT
J: TRBJ2-5; size: few; D: -; V: TRBV5-1; CDR3: CASSLVGAGETQYF; DNA: TGCGCCAGCAGCTTGGTGGGGGCCGGGGAGACCCAGTACTTC
J: TRBJ1-2; size: few; D: TRBD1; V: TRBV25-1; CDR3: CASSESSGGYYGYTF; DNA: TGTGCCAGCAGTGAATCTTCAGGGGGTTACTATGGCTACACCTTC